This T cell receptor (beta chain) was documented in a study of blood T cell repertoires in COVID-19. As for the study in general: Samples came from the United States, Italy and Spain, spanning acute and convalescent COVID-19. PBMCs, B-cell-depleted T cells, or T cells provided the cDNA or gDNA that made up the material.

The CDR3 runs 15 residues. V gave up 5 bases and J gave up 3 bases; unmatched junction bases: 11. The germline gives CDR1 SGHDT, CDR2 YYEEEE. A few counts support this clone. In the authors' methods: Reference gene primer amplification yielded estimated nucleated cell counts. The assay was immunoSEQ multiplex PCR, and TCRdb's table has in-frame clones only and misses some. V, J and clone size derive from that table, while D and trimming were established from the DNA sequence. This sample has 70,000 or so clones, with over 80% found just once. V and J are TRBV5-6 and TRBJ2-7, with 7 bases aligning to TRBD1. The clonotype was recovered from a human donor in a cohort sampled during active COVID-19. Sequencing input: peripheral blood. CDR3 sequence: CASRRFGDSHYEQYF. CDR3 bases: TGTGCCAGCAGGAGGTTTGGGGACAGCCACTACGAGCAGTACTTC. Complete variable domain (other parts from reference TRBV5-6 and TRBJ2-7): DAGVTQSPTHLIKTRGQQVTLRCSPKSGHDTVSWYQQALGQGPQFIFQYYEEEERQRGNFPDRFSGHQFPNYSSELNVNALLLGDSALYLCASRRFGDSHYEQYFGPGTRLTVT.